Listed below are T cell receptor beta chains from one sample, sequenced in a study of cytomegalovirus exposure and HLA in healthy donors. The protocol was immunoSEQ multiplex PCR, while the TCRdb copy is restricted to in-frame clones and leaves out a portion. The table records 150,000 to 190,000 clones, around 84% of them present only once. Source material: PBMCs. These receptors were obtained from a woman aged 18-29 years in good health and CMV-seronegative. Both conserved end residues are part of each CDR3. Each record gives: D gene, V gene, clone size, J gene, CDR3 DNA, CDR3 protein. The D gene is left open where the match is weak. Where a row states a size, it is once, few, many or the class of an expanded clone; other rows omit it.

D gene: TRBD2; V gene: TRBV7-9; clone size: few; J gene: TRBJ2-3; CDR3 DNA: TGTGCCAGCAGCTTAATAGCGGGGGGAAGCACAGATACGCAGTATTTT; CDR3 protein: CASSLIAGGSTDTQYF
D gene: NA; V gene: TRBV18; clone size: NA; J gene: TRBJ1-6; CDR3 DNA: TGTGCCAGCTCACCACCGGCTTCACCCCTCCACTTT; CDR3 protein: CASSPPASPLHF
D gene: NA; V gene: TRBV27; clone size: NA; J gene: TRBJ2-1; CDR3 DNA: TGTGCCAGCAGTGTCCGGGGGAGTGAGCAGTTCTTC; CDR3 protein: CASSVRGSEQFF
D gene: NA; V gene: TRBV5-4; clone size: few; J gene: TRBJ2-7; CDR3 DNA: TGTGCCAGCAGCGCCCGGGACTCCCCTACGGAGCAGTACTTC; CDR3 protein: CASSARDSPTEQYF
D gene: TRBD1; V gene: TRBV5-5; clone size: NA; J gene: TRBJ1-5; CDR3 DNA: TGTGCCAGCAGCCCACCGGGACAGGGTATCGGCCAGCCCCAGCATTTT; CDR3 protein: CASSPPGQGIGQPQHF
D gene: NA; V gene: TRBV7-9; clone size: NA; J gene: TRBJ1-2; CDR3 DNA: TGTGCCAGCAGCTTAGAGCGGGGTGGCTATGGCTACACCTTC; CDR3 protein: CASSLERGGYGYTF
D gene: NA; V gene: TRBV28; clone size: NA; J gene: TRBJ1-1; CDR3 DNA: TGTGCCATCGCGGGCGGTGGGGTTGAAGCTTTCTTT; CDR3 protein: CAIAGGGVEAFF
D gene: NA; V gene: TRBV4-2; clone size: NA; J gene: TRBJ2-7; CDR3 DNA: TGTGCCAGCAGCGAAAGGCCAGGGCTCTACGAGCAGTACTTC; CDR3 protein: CASSERPGLYEQYF
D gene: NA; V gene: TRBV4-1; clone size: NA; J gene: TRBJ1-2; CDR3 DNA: TGCGCCAGCAGCCAACCCCGGGACCGGGGGGGCTACACCTTC; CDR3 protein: CASSQPRDRGGYTF
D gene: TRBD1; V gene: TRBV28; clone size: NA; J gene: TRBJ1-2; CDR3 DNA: TGTGCCAGCAGTTTATCTTCGGGACAGAGCTATGGCTACACCTTC; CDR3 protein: CASSLSSGQSYGYTF
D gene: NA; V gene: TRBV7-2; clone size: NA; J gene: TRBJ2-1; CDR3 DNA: TGTGCCAGCAGCTTATGGGATTGGGCGGGGGAGCAGTTCTTC; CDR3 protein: CASSLWDWAGEQFF
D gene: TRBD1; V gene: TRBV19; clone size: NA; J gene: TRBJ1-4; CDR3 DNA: TGTGCCAGTAGTACTACAGGGGGCCCTAATGAAAAACTGTTTTTT; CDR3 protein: CASSTTGGPNEKLFF
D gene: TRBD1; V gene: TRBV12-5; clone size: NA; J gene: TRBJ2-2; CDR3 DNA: TGTGCTAGTGGTTTGGCCACGGGACAGCTGAACACCGGGGAGCTGTTTTTT; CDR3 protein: CASGLATGQLNTGELFF
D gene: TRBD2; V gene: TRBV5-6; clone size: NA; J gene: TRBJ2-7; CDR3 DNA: TGTGCCAGCAGCTTGGGCCAAACTAGCGGGGGCCGTTCCTACGAGCAGTACTTC; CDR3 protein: CASSLGQTSGGRSYEQYF
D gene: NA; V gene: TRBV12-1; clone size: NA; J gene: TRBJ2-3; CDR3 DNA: TGTGCCAGCAGCTTGCTCCGGGACTGCTCCACAGATACGCAGTATTTT; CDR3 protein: CASSLLRDCSTDTQYF
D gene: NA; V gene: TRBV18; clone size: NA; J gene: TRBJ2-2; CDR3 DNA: TGTGCCAGCTCCCTGACAGAAGCGAACACCGGGGAGCTGTTTTTT; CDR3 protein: CASSLTEANTGELFF
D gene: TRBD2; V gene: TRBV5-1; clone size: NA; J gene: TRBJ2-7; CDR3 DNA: TGCGCCAGCAGCCGGACACAACTAGCGGGGGGCTACGAGCAGTACTTC; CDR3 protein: CASSRTQLAGGYEQYF
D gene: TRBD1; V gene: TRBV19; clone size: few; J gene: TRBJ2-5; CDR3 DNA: TGTGCCAGTAGTACTACTGGGACAGGGCAAGAGACCCAGTACTTC; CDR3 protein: CASSTTGTGQETQYF
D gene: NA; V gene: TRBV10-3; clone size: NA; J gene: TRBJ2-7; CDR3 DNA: TGTGCCATCAGTGAGTCTCTGGGGAGCGCCGACTCCTACGAGCAGTACTTC; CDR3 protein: CAISESLGSADSYEQYF
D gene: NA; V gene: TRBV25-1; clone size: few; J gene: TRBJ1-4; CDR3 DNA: TGTGCCAGCAGTGATCTCCCTGGACAATTTGGCGAAAAACTGTTTTTT; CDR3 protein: CASSDLPGQFGEKLFF
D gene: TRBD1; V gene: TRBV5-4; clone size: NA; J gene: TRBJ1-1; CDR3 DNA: TGTGCCAGCAGCTTAGGGGACAGGGGTGGAAACACTGAAGCTTTCTTT; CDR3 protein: CASSLGDRGGNTEAFF
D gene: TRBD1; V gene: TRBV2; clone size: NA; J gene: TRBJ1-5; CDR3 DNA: TGTGCCAGCAGAGGGGGCGTAGATCAGCCCCAGCATTTT; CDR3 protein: CASRGGVDQPQHF
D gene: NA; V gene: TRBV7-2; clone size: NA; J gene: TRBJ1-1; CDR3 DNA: TGTGCCAGCAGCCGACCCGGACAGTCGAACACTGAAGCTTTCTTT; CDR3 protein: CASSRPGQSNTEAFF
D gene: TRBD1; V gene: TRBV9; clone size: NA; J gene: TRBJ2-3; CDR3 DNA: TGTGCCAGCAGCCCGGGGACAGGATCTCCAGATACGCAGTATTTT; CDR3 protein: CASSPGTGSPDTQYF
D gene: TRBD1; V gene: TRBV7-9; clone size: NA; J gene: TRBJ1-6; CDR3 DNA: TGTGCCAGCAGTCGACAGGGTAATTCACCCCTCCACTTT; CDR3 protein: CASSRQGNSPLHF
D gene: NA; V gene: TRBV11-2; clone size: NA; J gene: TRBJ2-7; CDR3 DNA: TGTGCCAGCAGTCGGACGGACGGGGACTACGAGCAGTACTTC; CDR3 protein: CASSRTDGDYEQYF
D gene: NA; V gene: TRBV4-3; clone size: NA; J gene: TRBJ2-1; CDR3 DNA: TGCGCCAGCAGCCAAGATTTAGGGGATGAGCAGTTCTTC; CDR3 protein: CASSQDLGDEQFF
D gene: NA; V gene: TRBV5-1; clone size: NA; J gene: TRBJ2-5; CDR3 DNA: TGCGCCAGCAGCTTGGGTTCCGGGTACCAAGAGACCCAGTACTTC; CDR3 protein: CASSLGSGYQETQYF
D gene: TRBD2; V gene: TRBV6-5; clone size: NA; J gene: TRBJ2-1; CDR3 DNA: TGTGCCAGCAGAGCTAGCGGGGACAATGAGCAGTTCTTC; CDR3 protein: CASRASGDNEQFF
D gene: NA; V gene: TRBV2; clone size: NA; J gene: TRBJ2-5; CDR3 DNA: TGTGCCAGCAGTGAAGCAATTACCACAGGGTCGGGTGAGACCCAGTACTTC; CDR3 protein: CASSEAITTGSGETQYF
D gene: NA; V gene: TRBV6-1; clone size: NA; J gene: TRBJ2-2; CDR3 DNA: TGTGCCAGCAAGGACACAGGGGAGCTGTTTTTT; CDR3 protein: CASKDTGELFF
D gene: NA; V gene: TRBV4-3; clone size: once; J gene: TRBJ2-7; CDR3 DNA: TGCGCCAGCAGCCAAGACAACTACCGAACACCCTACGAGCAGTACTTC; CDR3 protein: CASSQDNYRTPYEQYF
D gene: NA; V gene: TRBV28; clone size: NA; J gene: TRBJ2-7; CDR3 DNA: TGTGCCAGCAGTACCCCAGGTGGGAGCCACTACGAGCAGTACTTC; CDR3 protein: CASSTPGGSHYEQYF
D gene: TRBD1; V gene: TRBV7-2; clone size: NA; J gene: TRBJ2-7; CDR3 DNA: TGTGCCAGCAGCTTAGTCAAACAGGGGGTGGACGAGCAGTACTTC; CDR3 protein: CASSLVKQGVDEQYF
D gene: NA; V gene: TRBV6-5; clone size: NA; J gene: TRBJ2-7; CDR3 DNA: TGTGCCAGCAGTTACTCAGGGACAAGGGTGGCCTACGAGCAGTACTTC; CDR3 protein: CASSYSGTRVAYEQYF
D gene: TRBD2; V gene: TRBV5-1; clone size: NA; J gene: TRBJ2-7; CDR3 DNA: TGCGCCAGCAGCTTGCCTGGAGGCGGGGGTAACTACGAGCAGTACTTC; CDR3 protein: CASSLPGGGGNYEQYF
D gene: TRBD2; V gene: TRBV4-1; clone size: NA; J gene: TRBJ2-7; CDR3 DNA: TGCGCCAGCAGCCCTAGCGGGAGGAGCTACGAGCAGTACTTC; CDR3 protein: CASSPSGRSYEQYF
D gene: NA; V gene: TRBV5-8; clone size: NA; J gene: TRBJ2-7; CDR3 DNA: TGTGCCAGCAGCACCGGACACCCGCCCTACGAGCAGTACTTC; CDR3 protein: CASSTGHPPYEQYF
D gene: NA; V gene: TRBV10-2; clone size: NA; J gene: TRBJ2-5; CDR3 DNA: TGCGCCAGACGAGCCCAGGGGCAAGAGACCCAGTACTTC; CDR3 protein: CARRAQGQETQYF
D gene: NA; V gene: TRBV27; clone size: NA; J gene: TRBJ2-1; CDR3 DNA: TGTGCCACCCACGGCCGGGGATACAATGAGCAGTTCTTC; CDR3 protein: CATHGRGYNEQFF
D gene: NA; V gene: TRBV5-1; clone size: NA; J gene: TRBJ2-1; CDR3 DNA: TGCGCCAGCAGCTTGGAGCCATTAAATGAGCAGTTCTTC; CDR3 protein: CASSLEPLNEQFF
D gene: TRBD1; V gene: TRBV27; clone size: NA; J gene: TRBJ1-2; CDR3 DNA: TGTGCCAGCAGTCCCGGGACAGGGGTTCACTATGGCTACACCTTC; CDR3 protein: CASSPGTGVHYGYTF
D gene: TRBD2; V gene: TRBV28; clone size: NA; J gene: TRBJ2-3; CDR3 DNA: TGTGCCAGCAGTCATCACTTCCTCCCCGTGGGGGAGGGCGAGGAGGGCACAGATACGCAGTATTTT; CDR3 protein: CASSHHFLPVGEGEEGTDTQYF
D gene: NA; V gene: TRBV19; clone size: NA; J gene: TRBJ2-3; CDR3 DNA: TGTGCCAGTAGTATAGTGGCCGGGGATTTCGCAGATACGCAGTATTTT; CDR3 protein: CASSIVAGDFADTQYF
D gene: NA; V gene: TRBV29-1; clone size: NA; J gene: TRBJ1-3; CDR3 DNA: TGCAGCGGAACAGGGAATTCTGGAAACACCATATATTTT; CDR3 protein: CSGTGNSGNTIYF
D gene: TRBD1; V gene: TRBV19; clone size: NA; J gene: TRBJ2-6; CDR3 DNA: TGTGCCAGCACAGGGGGTGTACTGTCTGGGGCCAACGTCCTGACTTTC; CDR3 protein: CASTGGVLSGANVLTF
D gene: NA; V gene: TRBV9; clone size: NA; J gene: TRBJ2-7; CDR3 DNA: TGTGCCAGCAGCGTAGGACGGGAAACCTACGAGCAGTACTTC; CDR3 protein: CASSVGRETYEQYF
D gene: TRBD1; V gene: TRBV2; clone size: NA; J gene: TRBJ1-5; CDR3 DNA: TGTGCCAGCAGACAACAGGGGTCTCAGCCCCAGCATTTT; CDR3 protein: CASRQQGSQPQHF
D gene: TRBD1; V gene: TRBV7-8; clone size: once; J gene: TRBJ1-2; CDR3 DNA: TGTGCCAGCAGCACCAGGGGGTACGGCTACACCTTC; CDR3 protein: CASSTRGYGYTF
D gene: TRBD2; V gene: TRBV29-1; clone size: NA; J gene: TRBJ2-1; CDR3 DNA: TGCAGCGTCGCAACTAGCGGGGGGGCCGATGAGCAGTTCTTC; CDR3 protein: CSVATSGGADEQFF
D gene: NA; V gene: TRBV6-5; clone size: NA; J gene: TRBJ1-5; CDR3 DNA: TGTGCCAGCAGTTATCGGACGGGGGATCAGCCCCAGCATTTT; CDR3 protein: CASSYRTGDQPQHF
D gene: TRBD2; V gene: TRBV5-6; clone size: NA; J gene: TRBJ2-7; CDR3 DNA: TGTGCCAGCAGCCGCGGGACTAGCGGGAGGGCACAGAGCTACGAGCAGTACTTC; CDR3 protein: CASSRGTSGRAQSYEQYF
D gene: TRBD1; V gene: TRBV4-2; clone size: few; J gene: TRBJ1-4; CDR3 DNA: TGTGCCAGCAGCCTGGGACAGGGGGAGAGTGAAAAACTGTTTTTT; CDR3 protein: CASSLGQGESEKLFF
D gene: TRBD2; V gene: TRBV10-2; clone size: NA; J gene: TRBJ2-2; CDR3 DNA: TGCGCCAGCAGTGATGGTAGGCTAGCGGCTTCCTCCGGGGAGCTGTTTTTT; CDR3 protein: CASSDGRLAASSGELFF
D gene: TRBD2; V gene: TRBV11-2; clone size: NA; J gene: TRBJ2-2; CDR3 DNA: TGTGCCAGCAGCTTAGTAGCGGGGGTATACACCGGGGAGCTGTTTTTT; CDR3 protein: CASSLVAGVYTGELFF
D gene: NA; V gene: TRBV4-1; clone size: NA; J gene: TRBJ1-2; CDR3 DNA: TGCGCCAGCAGCCCCAACGCTCAGGTCGGGGACTATGGCTACACCTTC; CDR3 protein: CASSPNAQVGDYGYTF
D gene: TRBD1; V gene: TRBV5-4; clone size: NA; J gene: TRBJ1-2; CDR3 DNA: TGTGCCAGCAGCGGATCGGACAGGGGGCTATGGGACTACACCTTC; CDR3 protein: CASSGSDRGLWDYTF